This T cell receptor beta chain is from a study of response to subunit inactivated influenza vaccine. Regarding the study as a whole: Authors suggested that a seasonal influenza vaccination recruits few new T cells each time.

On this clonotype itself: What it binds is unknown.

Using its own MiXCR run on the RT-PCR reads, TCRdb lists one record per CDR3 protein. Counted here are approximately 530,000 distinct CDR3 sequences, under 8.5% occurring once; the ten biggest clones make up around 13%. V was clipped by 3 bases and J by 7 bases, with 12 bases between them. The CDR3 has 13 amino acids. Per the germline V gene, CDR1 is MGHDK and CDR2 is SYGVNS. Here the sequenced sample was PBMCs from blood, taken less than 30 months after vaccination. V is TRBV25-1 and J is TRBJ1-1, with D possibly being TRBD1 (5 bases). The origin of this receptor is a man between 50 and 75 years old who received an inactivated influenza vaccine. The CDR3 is CASSEAGGVEAFF. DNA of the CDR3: TGTGCCAGCAGTGAGGCTGGAGGGGTTGAAGCTTTCTTT. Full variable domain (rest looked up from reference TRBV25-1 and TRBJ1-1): EADIYQTPRYLVIGTGKKITLECSQTMGHDKMYWYQQDPGMELHLIHYSYGVNSTEKGDLSSESTVSRIRTEHFPLTLESARPSHTSQYLCASSEAGGVEAFFGQGTRLTVV.